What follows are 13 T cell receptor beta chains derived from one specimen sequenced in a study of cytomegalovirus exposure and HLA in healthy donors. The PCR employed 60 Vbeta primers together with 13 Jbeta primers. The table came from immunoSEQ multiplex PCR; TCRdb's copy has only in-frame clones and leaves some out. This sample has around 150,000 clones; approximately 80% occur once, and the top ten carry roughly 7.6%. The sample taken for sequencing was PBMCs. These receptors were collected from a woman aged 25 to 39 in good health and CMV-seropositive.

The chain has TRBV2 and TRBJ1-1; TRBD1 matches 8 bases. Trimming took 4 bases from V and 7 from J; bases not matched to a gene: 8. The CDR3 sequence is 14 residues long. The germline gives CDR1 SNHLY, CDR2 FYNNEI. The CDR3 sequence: CASSVQGAPVEAFF. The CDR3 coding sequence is TGTGCCAGCAGTGTCCAGGGGGCGCCCGTTGAAGCTTTCTTT.

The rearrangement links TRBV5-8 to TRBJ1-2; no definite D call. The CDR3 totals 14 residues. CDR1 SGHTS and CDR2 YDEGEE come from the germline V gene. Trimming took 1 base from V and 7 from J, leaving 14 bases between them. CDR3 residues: CASSLTWWEVGYTF. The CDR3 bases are TGTGCCAGCAGCTTGACGTGGTGGGAGGTTGGCTACACCTTC.

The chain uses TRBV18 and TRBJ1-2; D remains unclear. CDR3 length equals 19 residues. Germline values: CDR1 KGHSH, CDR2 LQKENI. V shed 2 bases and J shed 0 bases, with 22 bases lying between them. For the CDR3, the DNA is TGTGCCAGCTCACCAGCCCCCGGTCGGGCCGGGAAAGCTAACTATGGCTACACCTTC. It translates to CASSPAPGRAGKANYGYTF.

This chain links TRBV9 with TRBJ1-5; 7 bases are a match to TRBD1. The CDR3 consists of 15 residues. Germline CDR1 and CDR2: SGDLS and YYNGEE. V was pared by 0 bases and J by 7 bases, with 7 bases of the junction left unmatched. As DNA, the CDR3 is TGTGCCAGCAGCGTAGGAACAGGGGCAAGACAGCCCCAGCATTTT. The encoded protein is CASSVGTGARQPQHF.

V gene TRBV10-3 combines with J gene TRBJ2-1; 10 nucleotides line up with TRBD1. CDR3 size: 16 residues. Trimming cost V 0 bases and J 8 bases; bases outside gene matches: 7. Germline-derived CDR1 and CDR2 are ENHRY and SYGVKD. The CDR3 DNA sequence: TGTGCCATCAGTGAGTCGAGGGACAGGGGCGTGGATGAGCAGTTCTTC. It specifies CAISESRDRGVDEQFF.

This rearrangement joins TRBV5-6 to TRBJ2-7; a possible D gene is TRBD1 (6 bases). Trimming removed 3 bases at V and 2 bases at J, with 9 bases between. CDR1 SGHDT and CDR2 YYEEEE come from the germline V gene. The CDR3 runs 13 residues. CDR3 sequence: CASSWTVPYEQYF. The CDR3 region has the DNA TGTGCCAGCAGCTGGACAGTTCCCTACGAGCAGTACTTC.

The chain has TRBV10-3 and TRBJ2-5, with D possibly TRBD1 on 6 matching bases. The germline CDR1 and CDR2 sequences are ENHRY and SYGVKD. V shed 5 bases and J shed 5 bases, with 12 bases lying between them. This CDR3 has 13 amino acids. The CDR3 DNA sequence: TGTGCCATCAGTACAGGGTTTGGGGAGACCCAGTACTTC. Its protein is CAISTGFGETQYF.

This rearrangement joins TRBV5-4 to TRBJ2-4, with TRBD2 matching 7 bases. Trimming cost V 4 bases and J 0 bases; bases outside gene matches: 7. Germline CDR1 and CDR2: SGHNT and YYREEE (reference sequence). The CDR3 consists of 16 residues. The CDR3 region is CASSRDGGGAKNIQYF. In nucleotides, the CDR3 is TGTGCCAGCAGCAGGGACGGCGGGGGAGCCAAAAACATTCAGTACTTC.

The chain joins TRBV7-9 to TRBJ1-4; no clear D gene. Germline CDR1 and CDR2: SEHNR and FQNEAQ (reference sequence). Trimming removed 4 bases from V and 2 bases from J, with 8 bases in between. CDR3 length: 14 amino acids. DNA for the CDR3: TGTGCCAGCAGCTCTCGGGAGACTAATGAAAAACTGTTTTTT. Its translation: CASSSRETNEKLFF.

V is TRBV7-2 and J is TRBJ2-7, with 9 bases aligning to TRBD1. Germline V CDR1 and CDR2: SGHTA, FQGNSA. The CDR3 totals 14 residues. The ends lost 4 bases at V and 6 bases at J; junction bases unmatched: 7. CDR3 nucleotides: TGTGCCAGCAGCTCGGGACAGGGCGTCGCCGAGCAGTACTTC. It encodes CASSSGQGVAEQYF.

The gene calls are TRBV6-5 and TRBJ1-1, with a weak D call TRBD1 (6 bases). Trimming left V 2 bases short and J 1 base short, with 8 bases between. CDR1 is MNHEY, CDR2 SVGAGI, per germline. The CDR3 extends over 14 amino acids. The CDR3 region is CASSYRGQNTEAFF. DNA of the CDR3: TGTGCCAGCAGTTACCGGGGACAGAACACTGAAGCTTTCTTT.

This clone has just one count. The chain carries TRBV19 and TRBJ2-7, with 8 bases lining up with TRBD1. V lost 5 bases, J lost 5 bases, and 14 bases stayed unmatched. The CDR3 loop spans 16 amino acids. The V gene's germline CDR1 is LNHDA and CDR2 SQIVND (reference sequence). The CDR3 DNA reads TGTGCCAGTAGTTCCCTCCTCGGACAGGGTATTAACGAGCAGTACTTC. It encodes CASSSLLGQGINEQYF.

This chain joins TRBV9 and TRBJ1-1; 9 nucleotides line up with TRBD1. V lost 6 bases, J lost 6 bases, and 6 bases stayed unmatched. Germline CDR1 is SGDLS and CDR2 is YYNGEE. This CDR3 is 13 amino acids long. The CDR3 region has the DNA TGTGCCAGCAAACGGGACAGGGTATCTGAAGCTTTCTTT. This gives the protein CASKRDRVSEAFF.